The present T cell receptor beta chain was sequenced within a study of metastatic and nonmetastatic thyroid tumors. Across the study: Blood and tumor or nodule tissue repertoires from malignant and benign thyroid patients were compared. Study observations and caveats: Malignant tumors reportedly showed significantly higher TCR beta diversity than benign nodules in both blood and tumor.

There were no patients who had received any treatment before thyroid surgery. In its sample, this clone ranks as medium-sized (0.01 to 0.1%). Its antigen is as yet unknown. Methods used by the authors: Construction of a distant-metastasis classifier for papillary thyroid cancer relied on CDR3 differences across clinicopathological groups. TCRdb redid the clone calls on the PCR reads using MiXCR. TCRdb, not the authors, supplied the V and J calls. Of about 17,000 clones in the sample, approximately 27% were seen once. CDR1 is MDHEN, CDR2 SYDVKM, per germline. This CDR3 is built from 13 residues. Trimming took 4 bases from V and 4 from J, leaving 5 bases between them.

This sequence originates from a female donor with papillary thyroid cancer or a benign thyroid nodule (not recorded which). Some clones in this sample may be carry-over from other donors' samples. The sequenced material came from tumor tissue. The chain employs TRBV28 and TRBJ1-6; no reliable D call. CDR3 nucleotide sequence: TGTGCCAGCAGTTCCGGGTATAATTCACCCCTCCACTTT. Its translation is CASSSGYNSPLHF.